This note documents a single T cell receptor beta chain sequence. Its antigen is not known. The data are from a study of glioma-infiltrating T cells after dendritic cell vaccination. Study findings and constraints: Only a small number of patients had complete blood and tumor samples. Survival was not directly related to TCR clonality in these patients.

J gave up 0 bases and V 5 bases, and 24 bases lay outside the gene matches. Looked up from germline, CDR1 is SNHLY and CDR2 is FYNNEI. The CDR3 runs 22 residues. Primers: 60 V beta forward and 13 J beta reverse. Only in-frame clones appear in the TCRdb table, and some are missing; sequencing was by immunoSEQ multiplex PCR. The sample has approximately 180 clones, 70% to 90% seen once. None of the glioblastoma patients had an isocitrate dehydrogenase mutation. The receptor was isolated from a human donor with glioblastoma. Specimen: tumor tissue, collected before dendritic cell vaccination. The chain links TRBV2 to TRBJ1-4; TRBD1 matches 7 bases. The CDR3: CASSTSGQQDPVFDPTNEKLFF. Written as DNA, the CDR3 is TGTGCCAGCAGTACCTCGGGACAGCAAGACCCTGTTTTCGACCCAACTAATGAAAAACTGTTTTTT.